This T cell receptor (beta chain) stems from a study of blood T cell repertoires in COVID-19 (dated by TCRdb to 2019 to 2021). General notes on the study: Samples covering the acute and convalescent phases of COVID-19 were provided by collaborators in the United States, Italy and Spain. The repertoires were released in a freely available public database intended as a resource for research on the immune response to SARS-CoV-2. Where available, HLA class I and class II types were obtained from metadata supplied by the sample provider rather than from assay-based typing. The material from the prospective study consisted of cDNA or gDNA derived from T cells, B-cell-depleted T cells, or PBMCs. Samples were obtained from the ongoing ImmuneRACE study (first 160 participants) and from some 1,200 subjects provided by 6 global collaborators. Subjects who had been exposed to COVID-19, were actively infected with it, or had recovered from it provided the deeply sampled blood TCRbeta repertoires that made up the dataset. The sample metadata nearly always contained a de-identified subject ID, COVID-19 status, age in years and sex. Paper-wide results and their limitations: Clinical and demographic metadata were provided uncurated, with the amount varying by source and participant.

The immunoSEQ Assay, a bias-controlled multiplex PCR, was used to amplify TCRbeta CDR3 regions from genomic DNA. The authors processed their data as follows. Within the assay, amplification of reference gene primers was used to estimate how many nucleated cells each sample contained. Sequence reads were collapsed and filtered to measure the absolute abundance of every unique TCRbeta CDR3 rearrangement. For each sample, productive Simpson clonality was calculated as the square root of Simpson's diversity index over productive rearrangements. Drawn from immuneACCESS, this table holds only the in-frame rearrangements with V and J called that TCRdb kept. Clones are partly lost; checked studies trace under half to an unresolved V gene and leave the rest unexplained. V and J calls and clone size are as listed in that table; D and trimming were resolved from the DNA. Present in this sample are around 300,000 clones, 75% to 90% of which were seen just once. Roughly 2.5% of the sample is held by the ten biggest clonotypes.

Including the terminal cysteine and phenylalanine, the CDR3 comprises 16 residues. Of all the DNA, just the CDR3 is kept, 48 bases in frame from base 1. The germline V gene encodes CDR1 LGHDT and CDR2 YNNKEL (reference sequence). Trimming at the junction amounts to 4 bases on V and 0 bases on J, and the germline ends lie 16 bases apart. Worth noting for this clone: Its antigen is still unknown. Base-call qualities are not available, and no considerably larger clone is one nucleotide away.

In the prospective study, participants were about 18 to 90 years old, resided in about 25 geographic areas of the United States, and were enrolled through a virtual design. In the prospective study, cohorts were assigned on the basis of participant-reported clinical history obtained from a screening survey and a study questionnaire. ImmuneRACE Cohort 3 recovered participants were defined by two consecutive negative NP/OP PCR tests, healthcare professional clearance, or symptom resolution. In the prospective study, mobile phlebotomists collected whole blood, serum and a nasopharyngeal or oropharyngeal swab from each participant. Prospective study participants could optionally give additional blood draws and questionnaires over a roughly two-month period. Before DNA extraction, blood samples from the prospective study were shipped at room temperature or frozen.

Rearrangement joined TRBV3-1 (or the pseudogene TRBV3-2) to TRBJ2-7; the D segment could be TRBD1, given 5 matching bases. Sequencing was carried out using PBMCs or T cells enriched from blood (not recorded which). The TCR sequence derives from a woman under 30 who had recovered from COVID-19. The encoded CDR3 is CASSPLGIGDSYEQYF. The DNA sequence reads TGTGCCAGCAGCCCCCTGGGGATAGGGGACTCCTACGAGCAGTACTTC.